The rows below give T cell receptor beta chains drawn from one sample of a study of cytomegalovirus exposure and HLA in healthy donors. Only in-frame clones appear in the TCRdb table, and some are missing; sequencing was by immunoSEQ multiplex PCR. The sample includes 200,000 to 300,000 clones, roughly 84% of them seen just once. The sequenced sample was PBMCs. These receptors came from a man between 18 and 29 years old in good health and CMV-seropositive. The CDR3 runs from the conserved cysteine through the conserved F or W. A D gene is named only where the DNA matches it firmly. Clone size appears in some rows only: once, few, many, or a class for an expanded clone.

abundance,len,v_gene,j_gene,d_gene,CDR3nt,CDR3aa
NA,17,TRBV5-6,TRBJ2-5,TRBD2,TGTGCCAGCAGCTTCTCCGGGACTAGCGGGAAGGAAGAGACCCAGTACTTC,CASSFSGTSGKEETQYF
NA,11,TRBV30,TRBJ2-7,NA,TGTGCCTGGAGCGACTTCAACGAGCAGTACTTC,CAWSDFNEQYF
NA,14,TRBV6-5,TRBJ2-7,NA,TGTGCCAGCAGTTACTCAGGGGCTAACTACGAGCAGTACTTC,CASSYSGANYEQYF
NA,16,TRBV27,TRBJ2-3,NA,TGTGCCAGCAGTTACCGACTGGCCGGGCGTCCAGATACGCAGTATTTT,CASSYRLAGRPDTQYF
NA,14,TRBV5-1,TRBJ2-7,NA,TGCGCCAGCAGCTTGAGGAGGGGATCCTACGAGCAGTACTTC,CASSLRRGSYEQYF
NA,15,TRBV29-1,TRBJ2-2,TRBD1,TGCAGCGTTGAAATGGGACAGGGGTACACCGGGGAGCTGTTTTTT,CSVEMGQGYTGELFF
NA,14,TRBV19,TRBJ2-5,NA,TGTGCCAGTAGTATAGTAATCCAGGAAGAGACCCAGTACTTC,CASSIVIQEETQYF
NA,15,TRBV5-1,TRBJ2-2,NA,TGCGCCAGCAGCTTGACGAAGACGAACACCGGGGAGCTGTTTTTT,CASSLTKTNTGELFF
NA,14,TRBV28,TRBJ2-2,NA,TGTGCCAGCAGTTTCATAGTTCAAGACGGGGAGCTGTTTTTT,CASSFIVQDGELFF
NA,14,TRBV5-1,TRBJ2-3,TRBD2,TGCGCCAGCAGCTTGGTGGCGGGAGCAGATACGCAGTATTTT,CASSLVAGADTQYF
NA,14,TRBV6-6,TRBJ2-5,NA,TGTGCCAGCAGGAAACAGGGCCCCGAAAAGACCCAGTACTTC,CASRKQGPEKTQYF
NA,15,TRBV6-5,TRBJ2-3,TRBD1,TGTGCCAGCAGTCATGGACAGGGGGCCACAGATACGCAGTATTTT,CASSHGQGATDTQYF
NA,15,TRBV19,TRBJ1-5,NA,TGTGCCAGTAGCCCGTTAGGGGCTAGCAATCAGCCCCAGCATTTT,CASSPLGASNQPQHF
NA,11,TRBV29-1,TRBJ1-1,NA,TGCAGCAGCAGGTGGAACACTGAAGCTTTCTTT,CSSRWNTEAFF
few,11,TRBV13,TRBJ1-2,NA,TGTGCCAGCAGCCAAAACTATGGCTACACCTTC,CASSQNYGYTF
NA,17,TRBV7-2,TRBJ2-1,NA,TGTGCCAGCAGCGTAGGGGGAGCGGGCAGCTCCTACAATGAGCAGTTCTTC,CASSVGGAGSSYNEQFF
NA,14,TRBV18,TRBJ2-5,TRBD1,TGTGCCAGCTCACCACGGACAGGGGAAGAGACCCAGTACTTC,CASSPRTGEETQYF
NA,16,TRBV7-2,TRBJ2-3,TRBD2,TGTGCCAGCAGCTTAGAGACTAGCGGGATAGGAGATACGCAGTATTTT,CASSLETSGIGDTQYF
once,13,TRBV7-9,TRBJ2-3,NA,TGTGCCAGCAGCTTAGACAGCACAGATACGCAGTATTTT,CASSLDSTDTQYF
NA,13,TRBV5-1,TRBJ2-2,NA,TGCGCCAGCAGCTCTGGACCGGCCGGGGAGCTGTTTTTT,CASSSGPAGELFF
once,12,TRBV5-1,TRBJ2-7,NA,TGCGCCAGCAGCTTGACGGGCTACGAGCAGTACTTC,CASSLTGYEQYF
NA,14,TRBV7-7,TRBJ2-7,TRBD1,TGTGCCAGCAGCCCGGGACAGGGAACCTACGAGCAGTACTTC,CASSPGQGTYEQYF
NA,14,TRBV5-1,TRBJ1-1,NA,TGCGCCAGCAGCTTGACGTTGGCGAACACTGAAGCTTTCTTT,CASSLTLANTEAFF
NA,14,TRBV7-9,TRBJ2-7,TRBD2,TGTGCCAGCAGCTTATTTGGCGGGAGTGGCGAGCAGTACTTC,CASSLFGGSGEQYF
NA,14,TRBV9,TRBJ1-5,NA,TGTGCCAGCAGCGTAGACGGGATGGATCAGCCCCAGCATTTT,CASSVDGMDQPQHF
NA,15,TRBV28,TRBJ2-7,TRBD1,TGTGCCAGCAGTACTGACAGGGGGAGCTCCTACGAGCAGTACTTC,CASSTDRGSSYEQYF
once,15,TRBV5-1,TRBJ1-5,TRBD1,TGCGCCAGCAGCTCGACAGGGCGAGAGGGTCAGCCCCAGCATTTT,CASSSTGREGQPQHF
once,16,TRBV27,TRBJ2-5,NA,TGTGCCAGCAGTTTGTACCCCACAGGGATCGGAGAGACCCAGTACTTC,CASSLYPTGIGETQYF
NA,15,TRBV9,TRBJ2-1,TRBD2,TGTGCCAGCAGCGTAGACACTAGCGAGTACAATGAGCAGTTCTTC,CASSVDTSEYNEQFF
NA,14,TRBV9,TRBJ1-2,NA,TGTGCCAGCAGCGTAGTTGAAGGGGAGTCTGGCTACACCTTC,CASSVVEGESGYTF
NA,16,TRBV5-1,TRBJ2-5,TRBD2,TGCGCCAGCAGCTGGTCTAGCGGGGTCCTCCAAGAGACCCAGTACTTC,CASSWSSGVLQETQYF
NA,15,TRBV6-5,TRBJ2-6,NA,TGTGCCAGCGGAACACGACCGATGGGGGCCAACGTCCTGACTTTC,CASGTRPMGANVLTF
NA,12,TRBV7-2,TRBJ1-2,NA,TGTGCCAGCAGTCTTCTTCAGGGTAGCTACACCTTC,CASSLLQGSYTF
NA,15,TRBV6-5,TRBJ2-7,TRBD2,TGTGCCAGCAGTTCCGCGGGACTAGGGGCCTACGAGCAGTACTTC,CASSSAGLGAYEQYF
NA,16,TRBV5-1,TRBJ2-2,TRBD1,TGCGCCAGCAGCTTGGCGACAGGGGGCAGGACCGGGGAGCTGTTTTTT,CASSLATGGRTGELFF
few,19,TRBV4-2,TRBJ2-7,TRBD2,TGTGCCAGCAGCCAAGCCAGCGGGACTAGCGGGAGACGAGTCTTCGAGCAGTACTTC,CASSQASGTSGRRVFEQYF
NA,15,TRBV14,TRBJ2-5,NA,TGTGCCAGCAGCCTCGAACTAACACCCTTCGAGACCCAGTACTTC,CASSLELTPFETQYF
NA,16,TRBV6-5,TRBJ2-7,TRBD2,TGTGCCAGCAGTTACTCGGGGCTAGCGGCCTCCTACGAGCAGTACTTC,CASSYSGLAASYEQYF
NA,14,TRBV5-1,TRBJ2-1,TRBD2,TGCGCCAGCAGCCTAGCGGGATTTTACAATGAGCAGTTCTTC,CASSLAGFYNEQFF
NA,14,TRBV2,TRBJ1-2,NA,TGTGCCAGCAGACAGGGCGCCTTAAACTATGGCTACACCTTC,CASRQGALNYGYTF